This T cell receptor (beta chain) was profiled in a study of blood T cell repertoires in COVID-19. Sequencing was performed with immunoSEQ multiplex PCR; in TCRdb, only in-frame clones are kept and a portion is missing. Of about 170,000 clones in the sample, about four fifths are singletons; the top ten hold roughly 10%. Germline V CDR1 and CDR2: KGHSH, LQKENI. The CDR3 length is 13 residues. V was pared by 3 bases and J by 4 bases, with 6 bases between. As for this clone: Other DNA sequences within the sample encode an identical CDR3.

Sequences were obtained from peripheral blood. The rearrangement joins TRBV18 to TRBJ1-4; D is unresolved. The sequence derives from a man in his 70s with active or convalescent COVID-19. The CDR3 nucleotides are TGTGCCAGCTCACCTGGGCTTAATGAAAAACTGTTTTTT. This gives the protein CASSPGLNEKLFF.